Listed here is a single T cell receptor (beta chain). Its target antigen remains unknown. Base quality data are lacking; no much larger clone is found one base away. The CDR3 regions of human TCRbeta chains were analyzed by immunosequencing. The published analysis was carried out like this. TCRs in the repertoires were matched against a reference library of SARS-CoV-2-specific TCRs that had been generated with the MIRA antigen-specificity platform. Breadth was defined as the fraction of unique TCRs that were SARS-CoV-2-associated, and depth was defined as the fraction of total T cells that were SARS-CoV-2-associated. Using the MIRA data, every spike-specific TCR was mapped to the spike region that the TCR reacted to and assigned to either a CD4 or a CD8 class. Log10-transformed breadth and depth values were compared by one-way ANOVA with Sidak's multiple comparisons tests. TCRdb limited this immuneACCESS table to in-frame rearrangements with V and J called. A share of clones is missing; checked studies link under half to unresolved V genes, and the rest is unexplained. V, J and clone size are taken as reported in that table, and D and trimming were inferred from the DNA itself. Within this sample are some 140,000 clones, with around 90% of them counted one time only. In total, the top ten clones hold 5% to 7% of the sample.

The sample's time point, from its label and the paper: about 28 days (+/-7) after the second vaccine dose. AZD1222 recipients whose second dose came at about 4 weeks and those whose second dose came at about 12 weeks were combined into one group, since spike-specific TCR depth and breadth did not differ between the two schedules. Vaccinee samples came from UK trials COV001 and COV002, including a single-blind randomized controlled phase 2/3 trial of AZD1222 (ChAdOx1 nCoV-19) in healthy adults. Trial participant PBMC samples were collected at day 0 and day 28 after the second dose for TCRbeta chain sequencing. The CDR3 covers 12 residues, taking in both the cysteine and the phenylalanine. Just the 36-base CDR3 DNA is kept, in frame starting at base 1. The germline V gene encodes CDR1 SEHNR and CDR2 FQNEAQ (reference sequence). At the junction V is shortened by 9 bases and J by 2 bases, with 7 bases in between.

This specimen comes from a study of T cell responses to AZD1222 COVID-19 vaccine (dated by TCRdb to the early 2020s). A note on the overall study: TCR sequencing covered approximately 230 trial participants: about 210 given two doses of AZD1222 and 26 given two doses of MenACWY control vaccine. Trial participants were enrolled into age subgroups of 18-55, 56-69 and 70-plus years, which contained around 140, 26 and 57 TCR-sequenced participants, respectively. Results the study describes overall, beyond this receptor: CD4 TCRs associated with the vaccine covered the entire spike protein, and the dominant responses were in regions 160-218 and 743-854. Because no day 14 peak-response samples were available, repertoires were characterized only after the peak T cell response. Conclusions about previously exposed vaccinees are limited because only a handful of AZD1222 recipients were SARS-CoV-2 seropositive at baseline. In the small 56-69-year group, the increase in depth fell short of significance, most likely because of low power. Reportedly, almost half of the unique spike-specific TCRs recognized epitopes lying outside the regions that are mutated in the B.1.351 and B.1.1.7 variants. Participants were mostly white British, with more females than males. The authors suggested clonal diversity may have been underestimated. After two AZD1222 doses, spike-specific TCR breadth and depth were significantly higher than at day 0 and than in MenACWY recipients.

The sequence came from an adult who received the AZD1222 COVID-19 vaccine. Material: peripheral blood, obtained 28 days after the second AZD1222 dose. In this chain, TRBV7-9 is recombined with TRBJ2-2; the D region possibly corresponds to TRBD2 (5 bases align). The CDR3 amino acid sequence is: CARSGNTGELFF. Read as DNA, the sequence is TGTGCCAGAAGCGGCAACACCGGGGAGCTGTTTTTT. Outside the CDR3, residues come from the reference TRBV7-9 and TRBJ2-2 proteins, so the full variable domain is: DTGVSQNPRHKITKRGQNVTFRCDPISEHNRLYWYRQTLGQGPEFLTYFQNEAQLEKSRLLSDRFSAERPKGSFSTLEIQRTEQGDSAMYLCARSGNTGELFFGEGSRLTVL.